This entry features one T cell receptor beta chain sequence. Its target is unknown. This sample stems from a study of cytomegalovirus exposure and HLA in healthy donors. General observations from the study: As a later analysis showed, a missense DCLRE1C variant was linked to trimming of TCR beta V- and J-genes. As a later analysis showed, several of the most significant clusters appeared to be linked to common viral pathogens. Many donors shared some public TCRs, even though most TCR sequences were rare.

Germline CDR1 LNHDA, CDR2 SQIVND (reference sequence). Trimming stripped 10 bases from V and 5 bases from J, with 24 bases between. The length of the CDR3 is 15 residues. PCR involved 60 Vbeta and 13 Jbeta primers. The data were produced by immunoSEQ multiplex PCR, yet TCRdb's version contains in-frame clones alone and is incomplete. The table records fewer than 200,000 clones, around 79% of them present only once. The J gene is TRBJ2-7, the V gene TRBV19; maybe TRBD2 (5 bases). Material: PBMCs. The TCR originated in a woman aged 40 to 49 in good health and CMV-seropositive. CDR3 residues: CATRGWSAAGNEQYF. In DNA, the CDR3 is TGTGCCACCAGAGGCTGGTCTGCGGCCGGGAACGAGCAGTACTTC.